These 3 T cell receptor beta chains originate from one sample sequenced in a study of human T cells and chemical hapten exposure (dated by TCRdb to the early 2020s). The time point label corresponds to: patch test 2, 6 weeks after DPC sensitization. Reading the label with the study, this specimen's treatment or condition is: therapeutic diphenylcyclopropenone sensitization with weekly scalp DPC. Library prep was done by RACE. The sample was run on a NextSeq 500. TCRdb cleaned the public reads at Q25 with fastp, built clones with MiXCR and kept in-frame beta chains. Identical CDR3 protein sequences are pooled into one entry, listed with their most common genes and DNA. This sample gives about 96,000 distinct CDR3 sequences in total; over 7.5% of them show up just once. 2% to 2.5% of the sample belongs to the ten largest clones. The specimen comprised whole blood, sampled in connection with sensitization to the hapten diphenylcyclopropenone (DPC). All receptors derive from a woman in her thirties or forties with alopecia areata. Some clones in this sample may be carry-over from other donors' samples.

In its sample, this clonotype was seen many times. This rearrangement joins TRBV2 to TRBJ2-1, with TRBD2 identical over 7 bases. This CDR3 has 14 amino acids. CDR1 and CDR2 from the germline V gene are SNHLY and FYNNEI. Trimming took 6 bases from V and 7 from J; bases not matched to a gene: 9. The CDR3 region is CASRGLAAWNEQFF. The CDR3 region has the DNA TGTGCCAGCAGGGGGCTAGCGGCTTGGAATGAGCAGTTCTTC.

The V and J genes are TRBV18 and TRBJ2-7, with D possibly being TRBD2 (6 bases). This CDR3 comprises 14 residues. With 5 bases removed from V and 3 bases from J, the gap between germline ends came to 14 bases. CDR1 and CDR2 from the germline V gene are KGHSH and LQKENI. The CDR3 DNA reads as TGTGCCAGCTCAACCGGCCGGGACTTCTACGAGCAGTACTTC. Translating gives CASSTGRDFYEQYF.

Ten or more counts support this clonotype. The CDR3 DNA reads as TGTGCCAGCACCCCACTAGCGGGAGGCACAGATACGCAGTATTTT. Protein: CASTPLAGGTDTQYF. The rearrangement uses TRBV6-1 and TRBJ2-3; the match to TRBD2 covers 11 bases. This CDR3 contains 15 residues. Germline V gene lookup returns CDR1 MNHNS and CDR2 SASEGT. V was clipped by 7 bases and J by 1 base; unmatched bases: 4.